One and the same sample provided the 30 T cell receptor beta chains below, sequenced in a study of prognosis after radiotherapy for stage I lung cancer. Genomic DNA was the source, and TCR beta CDR3 was amplified from it by two-round multiplex PCR. During first-round PCR, primers specific to each TRBV and TRBJ gene were used. TCRdb reprocessed the multiplex PCR reads via MiXCR and lists one record per CDR3 protein. The sample includes around 30,000 distinct CDR3 sequences, around 34% seen only once; the top ten take approximately 16%. The sequenced sample was PBMCs, obtained before or after stereotactic body radiation therapy (not recorded which). These receptors came from a donor of 50 years or more with non-small cell lung cancer.

About this clonotype: This sequence may be a read error, since a much larger clone differs from it by one base. The gene calls are TRBV2 and TRBJ2-2, with TRBD1 as a possible D gene (5 bases). With 7 bases removed from V and 4 bases from J, the gap between germline ends came to 13 bases. The CDR3 covers 14 residues. Germline-derived CDR1 and CDR2 are SNHLY and FYNNEI. The CDR3 is CASMDMDGTGELFF. The CDR3 DNA sequence: TGTGCCAGCATGGACATGGATGGCACCGGGGAGCTGTTTTTT.

This chain connects TRBV6-1 to TRBJ2-6; the D gene could be TRBD1 or TRBD2 (5 bases each). In germline, CDR1 is MNHNS, CDR2 SASEGT. V was pared by 7 bases and J by 4 bases, with 17 bases between. The CDR3 length is 16 residues. The CDR3 protein is CASIVSLGEGANVLTF. The CDR3 region has the DNA TGTGCCAGCATCGTTTCTTTGGGGGAAGGGGCCAACGTCCTGACTTTC.

This clonotype has a count of ten or more. The chain joins TRBV14 to TRBJ2-7; TRBD1 is a possible D gene (5 bases). The V end was cut by 0 bases, the J end by 7 bases, with 10 bases between. The germline V gene has CDR1 SGHDN and CDR2 FVKESK. CDR3 size: 13 residues. The chain's CDR3 is CASSQDQGKEQYF. The CDR3 coding sequence is TGTGCCAGCAGCCAAGACCAGGGTAAAGAGCAGTACTTC.

V gene TRBV3-1 combines with J gene TRBJ2-7; D ambiguous. The germline V gene encodes CDR1 LGHDT and CDR2 YNNKEL (reference sequence). This CDR3 spans 13 amino acids. V lost 4 bases, J lost 4 bases, and 11 bases lay in between. Written as DNA, the CDR3 is TGTGCCAGCAGCCCGAACTCGGGTTACGAGCAGTACTTC. It specifies CASSPNSGYEQYF.

The sample holds many counts of this clonotype. In nucleotides, the CDR3 is TGCGCCAGCAGCTTGGGATTCGGCAGTGTTACGCAGTATTTT. Protein sequence: CASSLGFGSVTQYF. The rearrangement links TRBV5-1 to TRBJ2-3, with unresolved D. Trimming took off 0 bases at V and 8 bases at J, with 13 bases between the two ends. The germline V gene has CDR1 SGHRS and CDR2 YFSETQ. The CDR3 consists of 14 residues.

For this clonotype: Since no conserved phenylalanine or tryptophan closes the CDR3, a read error is the likely cause. The chain employs TRBV7-9 and TRBJ2-5, with 9 nucleotides matching TRBD1. Per the germline V gene, CDR1 is SEHNR and CDR2 is FQNEAQ (reference sequence). The CDR3 length is 14 residues. This chain's CDR3 is CVSLPLDRGETQYL. The CDR3 DNA sequence: TGTGTCAGCCTTCCCTTGGACAGGGGTGAGACCCAGTACTTA.

This clonotype was seen ten or more times. The CDR3 region has the DNA TGTGCCAGCAGCTTGGAGGGCTTGTGGTCCTACGAGCAGTACTTC. As protein: CASSLEGLWSYEQYF. J is TRBJ2-7 and V is TRBV5-8, with D unclear. Germline CDR1 is SGHTS and CDR2 is YDEGEE. V was shortened by 0 bases and J by 1 base, with 11 bases between the two germline ends. The CDR3 runs 15 residues.

The CDR3 DNA reads TGTGCCAGCAGCATGAGAGGGACAGCCGGTTATAGCAATCAGCCCCAGCATTTT. This encodes CASSMRGTAGYSNQPQHF. The chain joins TRBV5-4 to TRBJ1-5; 7 positions match TRBD1. The V and J ends lost 4 bases and 0 bases, in that order; junction bases with no gene match: 13. The CDR3 is made up of 18 amino acids. Looked up from germline, CDR1 is SGHNT and CDR2 is YYREEE (reference sequence).

This clonotype was picked up many times. The rearrangement uses TRBV9 and TRBJ2-1, with 10 bases lining up with TRBD1. V was pared by 4 bases and J by 8 bases, with 9 bases of the junction left unmatched. The CDR3 has 15 residues. Germline-derived CDR1 and CDR2 are SGDLS and YYNGEE. DNA of the CDR3: TGTGCCAGCAGCCCCCGGACAGGGGGGTTCGATGAGCAGTTCTTC. Residues: CASSPRTGGFDEQFF.

This clonotype was seen once. A much larger clone sits a single nucleotide away, making a read error possible. This chain uses TRBV18 with TRBJ2-7; D is perhaps TRBD1 or TRBD2 (5 bases each). In germline, CDR1 is KGHSH, CDR2 LQKENI. V gave up 3 bases and J gave up 7 bases, with 13 bases separating them. This CDR3 region has 13 residues. The CDR3 nucleotides read TGTGCCAGCTCACCGGGGACCTCGTTGGAGCAGTACTTC. Translation: CASSPGTSLEQYF.

To note about this clonotype: A clone one base away is much larger, so this may be a read error. Because it lacks the conserved phenylalanine or tryptophan at the end, this CDR3 is likely a read error. The rearrangement links TRBV11-2 to TRBJ2-2; weak D call: TRBD1 (6 bases). The CDR3 sequence is 14 residues long. CDR1 SGHAT and CDR2 FQNNGV come from the germline V gene. The chain's CDR3 is CASSQGTETVELFL. DNA for the CDR3: TGTGCCAGTAGCCAGGGGACGGAAACCGTGGAGCTGTTTCTT.

This clonotype was detected many times. The gene calls are TRBV7-9 and TRBJ2-7, with D perhaps matching TRBD1 or TRBD2 (5 bases each). This CDR3 has 13 amino acids. V was trimmed by 2 bases and J by 7 bases, leaving 12 bases between them. CDR1 is SEHNR, CDR2 FQNEAQ, per germline (reference sequence). The chain's CDR3 is CASSLLRGEEQYF. The CDR3 coding sequence is TGTGCCAGCAGCTTATTGAGAGGGGAGGAGCAGTACTTC.

This clonotype was counted at least ten times. This sequence joins TRBV27 and TRBJ1-4; no definite D call. Germline CDR1 MNHEY, CDR2 SMNVEV (reference sequence). Between the trimmed V and J ends, which lost 3 bases and 5 bases, there was a span of 7 bases. This CDR3 has 13 residues. CDR3 coding DNA: TGTGCCAGCAGTTTTCAACCGAATGAAAAACTGTTTTTT. It specifies CASSFQPNEKLFF.

This clonotype appeared many times. This chain uses TRBV20-1 with TRBJ1-1; TRBD1 might be the D (5 bases). The CDR3 covers 12 residues. CDR1 and CDR2 from the germline V gene are DFQATT and SNEGSKA (reference sequence). Trimming shortened V by 6 bases and J by 6 bases, and 14 bases separated the two germline ends. The CDR3, as DNA: TGCAGTGCCAGGTCAGGGATCCCTGAAGCTTTCTTT. This sequence encodes CSARSGIPEAFF.

To note about this clonotype: This likely traces to a read error, being one base from a far larger clone. V usage is TRBV7-9 and J usage is TRBJ1-5, with D perhaps matching TRBD1 (5 bases). This CDR3 comprises 13 residues. Germline CDR1 reads SEHNR; CDR2 reads FQNEAQ (reference sequence). In nucleotides, the CDR3 is TGTGCCAGCAGCTTAGCCAGGGAACAGCACCAGCATTTT. It is translated as CASSLAREQHQHF.

This chain links TRBV19 with TRBJ1-6; D not certain. The CDR3 has 17 residues. Germline lookup yields CDR1 LNHDA and CDR2 SQIVND (reference sequence). Trimming removed 4 bases from V and 10 bases from J, with 23 bases in between. The CDR3 DNA reads TGTGCCAGTAGTACTTCAAGTGGGCAGGTCCTCGGATCACCCCTCCACTTT. Encoded protein: CASSTSSGQVLGSPLHF.

Concerning this clonotype itself: This likely traces to a read error, being one base from a far larger clone. V is TRBV6-4 and J is TRBJ2-3; perhaps TRBD1 as D (6 bases). Germline loops: CDR1 MRHNA, CDR2 SNTAGT. The CDR3 extends over 17 amino acids. The CDR3 DNA is TGTGCCAGCACCTACCCCTCCGGGACACAAGGAGGAGATACGAAGTATTTT. Amino acids: CASTYPSGTQGGDTKYF.

This chain connects TRBV6-1 to TRBJ1-2; 9 bases are shared with TRBD1. The CDR3 totals 18 residues. V gave up 3 bases and J gave up 6 bases; unmatched junction bases: 17. The germline V gene has CDR1 MNHNS and CDR2 SASEGT. In DNA, the CDR3 is TGTGCCAGCAGTGACCCCCCTTACAGAAACAGGGGGCGCAATGGCTACACCTTC. Translating gives CASSDPPYRNRGRNGYTF.

This clonotype occurred many times. The chain is built from TRBV20-1 and TRBJ2-1; tentative D call: TRBD1 (5 bases). CDR3 size: 17 residues. V lost 3 bases and J lost 10, with 28 bases in between. Germline-derived CDR1 and CDR2 are DFQATT and SNEGSKA (reference sequence). The CDR3 spells CSASLLTTGLFVEEQFF. The CDR3, as DNA: TGCAGTGCTAGCTTGCTGACCACAGGTTTGTTTGTGGAGGAGCAGTTCTTC.

In this sample, this clonotype turned up once. Compared with germline, one end of the junction differs, possibly owing to a read error. The gene calls are TRBV11-2 and TRBJ1-5; D ambiguous. This CDR3 has 13 residues. In germline, CDR1 is SGHAT, CDR2 FQNNGV. The CDR3 spells CVSSLDTNQPQHF. CDR3 bases: TGTGTCAGCAGCTTAGACACCAATCAGCCCCAGCATTTT.

This clonotype was seen a handful of times. A much larger clone differs from this one at a single base, so this may be a read error. This rearrangement joins TRBV6-1 to TRBJ2-2; no reliable D call. The ends were cut back, 5 bases at V and 7 bases at J, with 8 bases in the middle. Germline V gene data show CDR1 as MNHNS and CDR2 as SASEGT. The CDR3 has 12 residues. Here the CDR3 DNA reads TGTGCCAGCAGTAGTCCATTCGGGGAGCTGTTTTTT. The encoded protein is CASSSPFGELFF.

This clonotype showed up many times. The V and J genes are TRBV7-9 and TRBJ1-6; D may be TRBD1 (5 bases). V shed 5 bases and J shed 6 bases, with 5 bases lying between them. The CDR3 runs to 12 residues. CDR1 is SEHNR, CDR2 FQNEAQ, per germline (reference sequence). CDR3 sequence (DNA): TGTGCCAGCAGCGGGGGTAATTCACCCCTCCACTTT. This gives the protein CASSGGNSPLHF.

In this sample, this clonotype turned up many times. The genes are TRBV28 and TRBJ2-7; 7 bases are shared with TRBD2. Germline assignment: CDR1 MDHEN and CDR2 SYDVKM. The trim removed 4 bases at V and 1 base at J, leaving 7 bases unmatched. CDR3 length equals 15 residues. The CDR3 region is CASSSPASGSYEQYF. CDR3 in DNA: TGTGCCAGCAGTTCCCCGGCTAGCGGATCCTACGAGCAGTACTTC.

Many counts were recorded for this clonotype. V and J are TRBV2 and TRBJ1-5; TRBD1 matches at 9 bases. The CDR3 covers 15 residues. Per the germline V gene, CDR1 is SNHLY and CDR2 is FYNNEI. V was clipped by 6 bases and J by 1 base; unmatched bases: 4. In nucleotides, the CDR3 is TGTGCCAGCAGGGACAGGGGTACCAGCAATCAGCCCCAGCATTTT. Encoded protein: CASRDRGTSNQPQHF. The full variable domain, completed using reference TRBV2 and TRBJ1-5, is EPEVTQTPSHQVTQMGQEVILRCVPISNHLYFYWYRQILGQKVEFLVSFYNNEISEKSEIFDDQFSVERPDGSNFTLKIRSTKLEDSAMYFCASRDRGTSNQPQHFGDGTRLSIL.

This clonotype has a single count. This sequence joins TRBV20-1 and TRBJ1-1, with no clear D. The ends were cut back, 5 bases at V and 0 bases at J, with 10 bases in the middle. Germline CDR1 DFQATT, CDR2 SNEGSKA (reference sequence). The CDR3 runs to 13 residues. The CDR3 is CSAGRRMNTEAFF. Written as DNA, the CDR3 is TGCAGTGCTGGCCGGCGGATGAACACTGAAGCTTTCTTT.

At least ten counts were recorded for this clonotype. The chain carries TRBV11-3 and TRBJ2-5, with 7 bases identical to TRBD1. CDR3 size: 15 residues. V shed 0 bases and J 2 bases; nucleotides not matched to a gene: 3. Germline V CDR1 and CDR2: SGHNT, YENEEA. CDR3: CASSLEGQQQETQYF. CDR3 nucleotide sequence: TGTGCCAGCAGCTTAGAGGGACAGCAGCAAGAGACCCAGTACTTC.

This clonotype came up many times. The CDR3 nucleotides are TGTGCCAGCAGTTTTGGTACAAACTATGGCTACACCTTC. Its translation is CASSFGTNYGYTF. J is TRBJ1-2 and V is TRBV27; no definite D call. The CDR3 spans 13 residues. The V gene's germline CDR1 is MNHEY and CDR2 SMNVEV (reference sequence). Trimming took 3 bases from V and 2 from J, leaving 7 bases between them.

This clonotype was observed at least ten times. The V and J genes are TRBV2 and TRBJ2-6, with D possibly being TRBD1 (6 bases). The germline V gene encodes CDR1 SNHLY and CDR2 FYNNEI. This CDR3 region has 14 residues. V gave up 10 bases and J gave up 0 bases, with 10 bases separating them. As DNA, the CDR3 is TGTGCCACAACAGGGTCCTCTGGGGCCAACGTCCTGACTTTC. Translating gives CATTGSSGANVLTF.

The V gene is TRBV12-3 or TRBV12-4, the J gene TRBJ2-7, with D tentatively TRBD2 (6 bases). The CDR3 is 16 residues long. The V end lost 9 bases, the J end lost 2 bases, and 23 bases lay between the germline ends. CDR3 nucleotide sequence: TGTGCCAGAAGTCTAGGCTGGGGGGAGCTGACCTACGAGCAGTACTTC. Its protein is CARSLGWGELTYEQYF.

This chain connects TRBV5-4 to TRBJ1-1; D gene unclear. CDR3 length equals 15 residues. V was cut by 5 bases and J by 1 base, with 15 bases left in between. CDR1 is SGHNT, CDR2 YYREEE, per germline (reference sequence). The CDR3 bases are TGTGCCAGCAGTTCTTTGGCGCGGGGGAACACTGAAGCTTTCTTT. It yields the protein CASSSLARGNTEAFF. Full variable domain (missing parts from reference TRBV5-4 and TRBJ1-1): ETGVTQSPTHLIKTRGQQVTLRCSSQSGHNTVSWYQQALGQGPQFIFQYYREEENGRGNFPPRFSGLQFPNYSSELNVNALELDDSALYLCASSSLARGNTEAFFGQGTRLTVV.